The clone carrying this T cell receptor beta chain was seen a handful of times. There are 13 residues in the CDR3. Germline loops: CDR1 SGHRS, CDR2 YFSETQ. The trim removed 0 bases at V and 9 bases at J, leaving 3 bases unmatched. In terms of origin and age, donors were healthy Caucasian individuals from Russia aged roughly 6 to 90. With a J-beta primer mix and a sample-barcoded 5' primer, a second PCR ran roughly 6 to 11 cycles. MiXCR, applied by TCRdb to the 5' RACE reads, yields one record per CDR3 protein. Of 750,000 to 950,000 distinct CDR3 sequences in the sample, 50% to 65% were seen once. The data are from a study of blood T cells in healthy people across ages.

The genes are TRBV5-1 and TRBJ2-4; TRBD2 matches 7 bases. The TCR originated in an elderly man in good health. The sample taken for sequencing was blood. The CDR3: CASSLGEGPIQYF. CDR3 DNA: TGCGCCAGCAGCTTGGGGGAGGGTCCCATTCAGTACTTC.